This TCR beta chain was captured in a study of neoadjuvant anti-PD-1 for oral cavity cancer (dated by TCRdb to about 2021). In terms of the full investigation: Three to four biweekly doses of nivolumab at 3 mg/kg were mostly administered to patients before curative-intent surgical resection. For patients who did not progress, a fourth nivolumab dose was given around day 43, followed by definitive surgical resection on days 50-56. Patients with complete response, partial response or stable disease by RECIST 1.1 were defined as responders, whereas patients with progression were defined as non-responders. The parent correlative cohort had over ten patients and a response rate of 30% to 35%.

Turning to this clone: Its recognized antigen is unknown. Within one base of it there is no much larger clone, and no base qualities were kept.

Beyond this particular receptor, the publication reports: Only a few patients per response group were included in the TCR analyses, and larger cohorts for validation were called for by the authors. Higher pretreatment blood Treg/Th17 ratios correlated with both higher pretreatment blood TCRbeta clonality and lower post-treatment tumor TCRbeta clonality. Within PBMCs, T cell clonality (Gini index) was significantly higher in non-responders than responders after neoadjuvant nivolumab.

The sample's time point, from its label and the paper: before neoadjuvant nivolumab. The patients had newly diagnosed stage II-IVA oral cavity squamous cell carcinoma and had not received any prior systemic or radiation treatment. The cohort consisted of patients with HPV-negative, locally advanced oral cavity squamous cell carcinoma. No culture maintenance or expansion was done, as the peripheral blood mononuclear cells went straight to analysis. Samples were obtained from a longitudinal correlative study of a single-arm phase II trial of neoadjuvant nivolumab in oral cavity squamous cell carcinoma. Subject-matched pre- and post-treatment PBMCs and tumors from three responders and three non-responders underwent genomic DNA-based TCRbeta sequencing. Peripheral blood mononuclear cells were collected once before nivolumab treatment and again after treatment, at the time of surgery. Genomic DNA was isolated from PBMCs using the Maxwell RSC DNA from Cells kit.

For deep sequencing, PBMC libraries mostly used about 500 ng of input genomic DNA, with six replicates for each sample. The immunoSEQ hsTCRbeta kit was used to prepare TCRbeta libraries according to the manufacturer's instructions. Sequencing of the completed libraries took place using an Illumina NovaSeq 6000 S4 flow cell after they had been pooled to about 3.2 nM. In the source study's methods: The immunoSEQ Analyzer was used for raw data preprocessing and quality control. The analysis was restricted to productive rearrangements, with each unique CDR3 amino acid sequence defining a clonotype. Repertoire clonality was estimated as the Gini-Simpson index, which was calculated using the R package tcR. Gini indices were compared with Student's t test, and associations with tumor size change were assessed by Pearson correlation. Here the immuneACCESS table is served through TCRdb, limited to in-frame sequences with V and J called. Missing clones are a known gap in these copies; in checked studies unresolved V genes cover under half, and the rest lacks a known reason. V and J calls and clone size are as listed in that table; D and trimming were resolved from the DNA. Present in this sample are over 15,000 clones, 55% to 70% of which were seen just once. The biggest ten clones account for under 3% of the sample.

Germline trimming amounts to 0 bases on V and 6 bases on J, with 7 as the count of junction bases outside the gene matches. CDR1 and CDR2 (GTSNPN, SVGIG) derive from the germline V gene (reference sequence). The CDR3 spans 15 residues, from the cysteine through the phenylalanine. The CDR3 DNA has 45 bases and is translated from base 1. This receptor was identified in a person between 40 and 85 years old with oral cavity squamous cell carcinoma. Sequenced here: PBMCs, sampled before nivolumab (anti-PD-1) treatment. The rearrangement joined TRBV30 to TRBJ2-1, with 8 central nucleotides matching TRBD2. The DNA reads as follows: TGTGCCTGGAGTGTGGCGCTAGCGGGCCCCAATGAGCAGTTCTTC. Its protein product is CAWSVALAGPNEQFF.